This TCR beta chain is from a study of radiotherapy plus CTLA-4 blockade in lung cancer. Overall study context: Patients showed objective responses in under 20% of cases, and disease control was achieved by under 35%. Notes on the study in general: How blood T cell clones changed early, along with interferon-beta, reportedly forecast response best.

The study treated chemo-refractory metastatic non-small-cell lung cancer patients with focal radiation plus ipilimumab CTLA-4 blockade. Notes on this clone: Its antigen is not known.

Measured with immunoSEQ multiplex PCR; TCRdb has only the in-frame clones, and not every one. The table shows tens of thousands of clones, with about 72% occurring only once. The starting material was peripheral blood, obtained from a patient treated with radiotherapy plus ipilimumab. The TCR sequence derives from a human donor with non-small cell lung cancer whose response to radiotherapy plus ipilimumab could not be evaluated. Some clones in this sample may be carry-over from other donors' samples.

CDR3 nucleotides: TGTGCCAGCAGACCTACGGGCGGGGGGGCCTCCGAGCAGTACTTC. Translating gives CASRPTGGGASEQYF. This chain connects TRBV2 to TRBJ2-7, with TRBD2 matching over 9 bases. The CDR3 has 15 residues. Germline CDR1 SNHLY, CDR2 FYNNEI. V was clipped by 6 bases and J by 6 bases; unmatched bases: 12.